What follows are 20 T cell receptor beta chains derived from one specimen sequenced in a study of cytomegalovirus exposure and HLA in healthy donors. Clones were sequenced by immunoSEQ multiplex PCR, and TCRdb holds only the in-frame ones, with some missing. This table has 55,000 to 65,000 clones, 90% appearing once. The sample was PBMCs. The receptor source for this set is a man between 18 and 29 years old in good health and CMV-seronegative.

CDR3 nucleotide sequence: TGTGCCAGCAGTGACGGCTGGGAAGCTTTCTTT. Translated: CASSDGWEAFF. The V gene is TRBV6-4, the J gene TRBJ1-1, with no clear D. Germline V gene lookup returns CDR1 MRHNA and CDR2 SNTAGT. The CDR3 length is 11 residues. The V end lost 2 bases, the J end lost 8 bases, and 6 bases lay between the germline ends.

V gene TRBV11-3 combines with J gene TRBJ2-1, with 12 bases that match TRBD2. The trim removed 4 bases at V and 8 bases at J, leaving 6 bases unmatched. This CDR3 comprises 15 residues. CDR1 and CDR2 (germline): SGHNT, YENEEA. CDR3 bases: TGTGCCAGCAGCTCTCGACTAGCGGGGGCGGATGAGCAGTTCTTC. Translating it yields CASSSRLAGADEQFF. Full variable domain (missing parts from reference TRBV11-3 and TRBJ2-1): EAGVVQSPRYKIIEKKQPVAFWCNPISGHNTLYWYLQNLGQGPELLIRYENEEAVDDSQLPKDRFSAERLKGVDSTLKIQPAELGDSAVYLCASSSRLAGADEQFFGPGTRLTVL.

The gene calls are TRBV2 and TRBJ2-1; D remains ambiguous. V was shortened by 2 bases and J by 10 bases, with 6 bases between the two germline ends. CDR3 length equals 11 residues. Germline assignment: CDR1 SNHLY and CDR2 FYNNEI. The CDR3 spells CASSEWAEQFF. For the CDR3, the DNA is TGTGCCAGCAGTGAATGGGCCGAGCAGTTCTTC.

This clone was observed a handful of times. V usage is TRBV15 and J usage is TRBJ2-2; 12 bases match TRBD2. The CDR3 length is 17 residues. J was trimmed by 7 bases and V by 1 base; bases with no gene match: 7. CDR1 is LNHNV and CDR2 is YYDKDF in the germline V gene (reference sequence). CDR3 loop: CATSRGGLAGKGGELFF. The CDR3 DNA sequence: TGTGCCACCAGCAGAGGGGGACTAGCGGGCAAGGGCGGGGAGCTGTTTTTT.

The chain employs TRBV2 and TRBJ2-5; TRBD2 agrees at 11 bases. This CDR3 has 14 residues. CDR1 and CDR2 from the germline V gene are SNHLY and FYNNEI. The junction had 4 bases not matched to a gene; V was cut back by 6 bases and J by 4 bases. CDR3 DNA: TGTGCCAGCAGGGGACTAGCGGTCCGAGAGACCCAGTACTTC. Protein sequence: CASRGLAVRETQYF. Looking up the rest from reference TRBV2 and TRBJ2-5 gives the full variable domain: EPEVTQTPSHQVTQMGQEVILRCVPISNHLYFYWYRQILGQKVEFLVSFYNNEISEKSEIFDDQFSVERPDGSNFTLKIRSTKLEDSAMYFCASRGLAVRETQYFGPGTRLLVL.

The J gene is TRBJ2-7, the V gene TRBV28; weak D call: TRBD2 (6 bases). Germline V lookup: CDR1 MDHEN, CDR2 SYDVKM. CDR3 length: 14 amino acids. Trimming shortened V by 6 bases and J by 2 bases, and 14 bases separated the two germline ends. DNA of the CDR3: TGTGCCAGCAGCTCGGCGGGGCATACCTACGAGCAGTACTTC. It yields the protein CASSSAGHTYEQYF.

This chain connects TRBV2 to TRBJ2-3; TRBD1 is a possible D gene (5 bases). The CDR3 extends over 15 amino acids. Trimming pared 2 bases from V and 2 bases from J, leaving 11 bases between. Germline V gene lookup returns CDR1 SNHLY and CDR2 FYNNEI. Written as DNA, the CDR3 is TGTGCCAGCAGTGAATGGGCAGGGTTCACAGATACGCAGTATTTT. Translating gives CASSEWAGFTDTQYF. The whole variable domain, remainder taken from reference TRBV2 and TRBJ2-3, is EPEVTQTPSHQVTQMGQEVILRCVPISNHLYFYWYRQILGQKVEFLVSFYNNEISEKSEIFDDQFSVERPDGSNFTLKIRSTKLEDSAMYFCASSEWAGFTDTQYFGPGTRLTVL.

The rearrangement uses TRBV28 and TRBJ2-7, with a possible D match to TRBD1 (7 bases). This CDR3 is built from 12 residues. Germline CDR1 reads MDHEN; CDR2 reads SYDVKM. Trimming pared 9 bases from V and 6 bases from J, leaving 15 bases between. CDR3 coding DNA: TGTGCCAGTACCTCTCAGGGGGGCGAGCAGTACTTC. Translating it yields CASTSQGGEQYF. Full variable domain (remainder filled in from reference TRBV28 and TRBJ2-7): DVKVTQSSRYLVKRTGEKVFLECVQDMDHENMFWYRQDPGLGLRLIYFSYDVKMKEKGDIPEGYSVSREKKERFSLILESASTNQTSMYLCASTSQGGEQYFGPGTRLTVT.

The V call is TRBV13, the J call TRBJ2-7, with 10 bases lining up with TRBD2. Trimming at V came to 4 bases and at J to 6 bases, leaving 15 bases not matched to a gene. There are 17 residues in the CDR3. Germline lookup yields CDR1 PRHDT and CDR2 FYEKMQ (reference sequence). The CDR3 spells CASSSVAGGGSIGEQYF. CDR3 DNA: TGTGCCAGCAGCTCGGTAGCGGGAGGAGGGTCCATCGGCGAGCAGTACTTC.

This chain links TRBV19 with TRBJ1-4, with D uncertain. Trimming removed 3 bases from V and 8 bases from J, with 19 bases in between. This CDR3 is built from 16 residues. Per germline, CDR1 LNHDA and CDR2 SQIVND (reference sequence). The CDR3 DNA reads TGTGCCAGTAGTATTGGCTTCGAGGGTGGAAACGAAAAACTGTTTTTT. It specifies CASSIGFEGGNEKLFF.

The CDR3 DNA follows: TGCGCCAGCAGCTTCCGGGACAGGGGATCTGGGGAGCTGTTTTTT. Residues: CASSFRDRGSGELFF. The rearrangement uses TRBV5-1 and TRBJ2-2, with 10 nucleotides matching TRBD1. Trimming at V came to 2 bases and at J to 8 bases, leaving 6 bases not matched to a gene. Germline assignment: CDR1 SGHRS and CDR2 YFSETQ. This CDR3 has 15 residues.

This chain joins TRBV18 and TRBJ1-4, with TRBD1 identical over 9 bases. The length of the CDR3 is 13 residues. With V trimmed by 5 bases and J by 8 bases, 3 bases remained unmatched. The germline gives CDR1 KGHSH, CDR2 LQKENI. The CDR3 DNA reads as TGTGCCAGCTCAGGGACAGGGTACGAAAAACTGTTTTTT. The encoded protein is CASSGTGYEKLFF.

The V gene is TRBV5-8, the J gene TRBJ2-1, with 10 bases aligning to TRBD2. Germline V CDR1 and CDR2: SGHTS, YDEGEE. The V segment lost 1 base and the J segment 6 bases; nucleotides outside the gene matches: 4. CDR3 size: 15 residues. Here the CDR3 reads CASSLWSSGSNEQFF. The DNA for the CDR3 is TGTGCCAGCAGCTTGTGGTCTAGCGGGAGCAATGAGCAGTTCTTC.

V and J are TRBV18 and TRBJ2-3; 7 bases align to TRBD2. CDR3 length equals 16 residues. The germline CDR1 and CDR2 sequences are KGHSH and LQKENI. After removal of 4 bases from V and 4 bases from J, the junction contained 11 bases not matched to a gene. The CDR3 DNA is TGTGCCAGCTCACTGATTGGGAGGGCCCAGGCAGATACGCAGTATTTT. It yields the protein CASSLIGRAQADTQYF.

This chain uses TRBV6-1 with TRBJ1-2, with D perhaps TRBD1 (6 bases). This CDR3 is 12 amino acids long. The V end lost 6 bases, the J end lost 3 bases, and 8 bases lay between the germline ends. The V gene's germline CDR1 is MNHNS and CDR2 SASEGT. The CDR3, as DNA: TGTGCCAGCAGAGCAGGGGACTATGGCTACACCTTC. Translated: CASRAGDYGYTF.

This clone came up a few times. The rearrangement uses TRBV6-6 and TRBJ2-1; 12 bases align to TRBD2. This CDR3 contains 14 residues. With 7 bases clipped from V and 7 bases from J, the junction kept 5 bases outside the gene matches. From germline, CDR1 is MNHNY and CDR2 SVGAGI (reference sequence). The CDR3 is CASTLTSGSNEQFF. The CDR3 DNA is TGTGCCAGCACCCTGACTAGCGGGAGTAATGAGCAGTTCTTC.

This chain connects TRBV28 to TRBJ2-7, with TRBD1 as a possible D gene (5 bases). V lost 4 bases to trimming and J lost 2 bases, with 15 bases between them. Germline V gene sequence: CDR1 MDHEN, CDR2 SYDVKM. The CDR3 has 15 residues. The CDR3 DNA is TGTGCCAGCAGTTACCAGGGAATTGGAACCTACGAGCAGTACTTC. Translated: CASSYQGIGTYEQYF.

V is TRBV2 and J is TRBJ1-4, with D uncertain. Trimming pared 7 bases from V and 5 bases from J, leaving 14 bases between. There are 14 residues in the CDR3. CDR1 is SNHLY, CDR2 FYNNEI, per germline. CDR3: CASNSALRNEKLFF. CDR3 DNA sequence: TGTGCCAGCAACTCCGCACTCCGGAATGAAAAACTGTTTTTT. The full variable domain, its missing parts supplied by reference TRBV2 and TRBJ1-4, is EPEVTQTPSHQVTQMGQEVILRCVPISNHLYFYWYRQILGQKVEFLVSFYNNEISEKSEIFDDQFSVERPDGSNFTLKIRSTKLEDSAMYFCASNSALRNEKLFFGSGTQLSVL.

This chain joins TRBV28 and TRBJ1-2; D gene ambiguous. The CDR3 covers 11 residues. V lost 5 bases, J lost 8 bases, and 9 bases lay in between. The germline V gene encodes CDR1 MDHEN and CDR2 SYDVKM. The CDR3 is CASSQAGGYTF. CDR3 sequence (DNA): TGTGCCAGCAGTCAGGCGGGGGGCTACACCTTC.

The chain joins TRBV6-1 to TRBJ2-6; D remains ambiguous. The CDR3 contains 15 residues. V lost 1 base, J lost 0 bases, and 4 bases lay in between. Germline CDR1 reads MNHNS; CDR2 reads SASEGT. The CDR3 sequence is CASSEGDSGANVLTF. In DNA, the CDR3 is TGTGCCAGCAGTGAAGGCGACTCTGGGGCCAACGTCCTGACTTTC.